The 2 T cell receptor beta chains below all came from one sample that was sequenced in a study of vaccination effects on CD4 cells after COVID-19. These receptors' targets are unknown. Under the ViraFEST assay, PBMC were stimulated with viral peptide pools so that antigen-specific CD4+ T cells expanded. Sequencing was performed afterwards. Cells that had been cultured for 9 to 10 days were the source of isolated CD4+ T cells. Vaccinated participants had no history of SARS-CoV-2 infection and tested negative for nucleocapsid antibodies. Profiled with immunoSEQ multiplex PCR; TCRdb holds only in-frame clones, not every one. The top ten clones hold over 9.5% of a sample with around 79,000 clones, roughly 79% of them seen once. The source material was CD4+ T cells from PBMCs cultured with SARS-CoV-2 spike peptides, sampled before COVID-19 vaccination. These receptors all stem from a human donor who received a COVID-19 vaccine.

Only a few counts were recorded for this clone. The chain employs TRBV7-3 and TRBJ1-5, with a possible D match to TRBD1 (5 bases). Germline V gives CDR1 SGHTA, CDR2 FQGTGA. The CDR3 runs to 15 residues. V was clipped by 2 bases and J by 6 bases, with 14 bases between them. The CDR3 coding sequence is TGTGCCAGCAGCTTATGGTTTCGGGACGGTCAGCCCCAGCATTTT. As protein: CASSLWFRDGQPQHF.

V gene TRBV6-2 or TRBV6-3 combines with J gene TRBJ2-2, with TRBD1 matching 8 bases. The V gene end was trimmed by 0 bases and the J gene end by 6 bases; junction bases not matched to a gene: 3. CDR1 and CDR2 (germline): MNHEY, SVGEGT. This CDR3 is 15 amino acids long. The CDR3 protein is CASSYSVRGPGELFF. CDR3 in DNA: TGTGCCAGCAGTTACTCGGTCAGGGGGCCCGGGGAGCTGTTTTTT.